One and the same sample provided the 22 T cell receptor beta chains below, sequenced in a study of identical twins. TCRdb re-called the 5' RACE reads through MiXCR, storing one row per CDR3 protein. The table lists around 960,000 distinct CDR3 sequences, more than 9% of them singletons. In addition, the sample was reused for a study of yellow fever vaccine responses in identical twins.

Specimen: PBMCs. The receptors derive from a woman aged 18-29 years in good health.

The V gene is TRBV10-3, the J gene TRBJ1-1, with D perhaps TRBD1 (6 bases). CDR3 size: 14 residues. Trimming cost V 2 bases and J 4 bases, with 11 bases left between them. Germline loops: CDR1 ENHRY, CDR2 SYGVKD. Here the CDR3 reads CAISELGGRTEAFF. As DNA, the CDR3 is TGTGCCATCAGTGAGCTCGGGGGCCGCACTGAAGCTTTCTTT.

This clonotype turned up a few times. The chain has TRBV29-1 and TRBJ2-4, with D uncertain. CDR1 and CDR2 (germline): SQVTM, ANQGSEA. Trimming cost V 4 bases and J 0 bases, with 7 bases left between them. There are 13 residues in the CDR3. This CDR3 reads CSVVSIAKNIQYF. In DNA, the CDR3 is TGCAGCGTTGTATCCATAGCCAAAAACATTCAGTACTTC.

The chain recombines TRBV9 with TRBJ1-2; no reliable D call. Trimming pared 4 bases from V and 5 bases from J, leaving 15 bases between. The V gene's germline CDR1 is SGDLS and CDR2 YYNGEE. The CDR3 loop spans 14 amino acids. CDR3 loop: CASSPSSSLYGYTF. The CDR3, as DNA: TGTGCCAGCAGCCCCTCGTCCAGCTTATATGGCTACACCTTC.

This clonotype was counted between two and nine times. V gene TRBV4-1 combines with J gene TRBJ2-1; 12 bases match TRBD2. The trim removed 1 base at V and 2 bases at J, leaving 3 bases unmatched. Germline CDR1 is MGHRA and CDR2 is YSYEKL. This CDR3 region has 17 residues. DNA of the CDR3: TGCGCCAGCAGCCAAGTGGCTAGCGGGAGGGCCTACAATGAGCAGTTCTTC. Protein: CASSQVASGRAYNEQFF.

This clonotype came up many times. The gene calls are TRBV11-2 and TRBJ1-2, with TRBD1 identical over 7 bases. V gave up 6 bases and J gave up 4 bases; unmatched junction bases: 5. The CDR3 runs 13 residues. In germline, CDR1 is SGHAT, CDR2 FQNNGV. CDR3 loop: CASSPTGIYGYTF. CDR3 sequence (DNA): TGTGCCAGCAGTCCGACAGGGATCTATGGCTACACCTTC. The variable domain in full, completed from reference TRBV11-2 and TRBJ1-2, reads EAGVAQSPRYKIIEKRQSVAFWCNPISGHATLYWYQQILGQGPKLLIQFQNNGVVDDSQLPKDRFSAERLKGVDSTLKIQPAKLEDSAVYLCASSPTGIYGYTFGSGTRLTVV.

CDR3 DNA sequence: TGTGCCAGCAGTTACCCCAGCCTAGCTGGGACTCAGAATACGCAGTATTTT. Its translation: CASSYPSLAGTQNTQYF. V is TRBV6-5 and J is TRBJ2-3; D is perhaps TRBD2 (6 bases). Germline V gene lookup returns CDR1 MNHEY and CDR2 SVGAGI. The CDR3 consists of 17 residues. The V end was cut by 2 bases, the J end by 7 bases, with 22 bases between.

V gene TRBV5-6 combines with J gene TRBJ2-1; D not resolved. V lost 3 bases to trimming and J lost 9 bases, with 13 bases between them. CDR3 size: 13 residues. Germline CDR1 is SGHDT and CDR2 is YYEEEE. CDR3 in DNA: TGTGCCAGCAGCTACCTGGGTCCTGGTGAGCAGTTCTTC. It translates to CASSYLGPGEQFF.

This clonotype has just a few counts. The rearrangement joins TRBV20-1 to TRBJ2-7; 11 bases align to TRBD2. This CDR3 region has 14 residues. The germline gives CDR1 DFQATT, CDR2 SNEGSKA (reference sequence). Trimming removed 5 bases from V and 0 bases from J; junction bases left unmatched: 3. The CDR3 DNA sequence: TGCAGTGCTGGGCTAGCGGGAGGCTCCTACGAGCAGTACGTC. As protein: CSAGLAGGSYEQYV.

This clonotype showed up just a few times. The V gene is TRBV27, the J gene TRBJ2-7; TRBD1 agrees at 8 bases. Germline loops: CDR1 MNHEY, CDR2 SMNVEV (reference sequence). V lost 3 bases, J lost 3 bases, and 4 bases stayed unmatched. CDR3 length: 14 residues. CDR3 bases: TGTGCCAGCAGTTTCGCGACAGGGGTCTACGAGCAGTACTTC. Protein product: CASSFATGVYEQYF.

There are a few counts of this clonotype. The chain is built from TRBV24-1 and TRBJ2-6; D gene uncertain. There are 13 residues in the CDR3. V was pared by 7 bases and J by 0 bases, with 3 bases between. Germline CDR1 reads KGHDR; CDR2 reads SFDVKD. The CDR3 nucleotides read TGTGCCACCAGGGACTCTGGGGCCAACGTCCTGACTTTC. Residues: CATRDSGANVLTF.

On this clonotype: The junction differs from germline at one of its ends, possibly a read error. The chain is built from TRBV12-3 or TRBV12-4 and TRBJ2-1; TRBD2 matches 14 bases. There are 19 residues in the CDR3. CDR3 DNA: TGTACCAGCAGCTTGAATCCCGGGACTAGCGGGGGAGCCGTCAATGAGCAGTTCTTC. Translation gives CTSSLNPGTSGGAVNEQFF.

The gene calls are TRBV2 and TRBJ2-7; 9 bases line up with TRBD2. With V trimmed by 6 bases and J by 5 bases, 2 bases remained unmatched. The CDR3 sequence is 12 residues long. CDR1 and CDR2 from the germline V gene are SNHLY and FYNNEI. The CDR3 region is CASRPSGDEQYV. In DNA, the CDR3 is TGTGCCAGCAGGCCTAGCGGGGACGAGCAGTACGTC.

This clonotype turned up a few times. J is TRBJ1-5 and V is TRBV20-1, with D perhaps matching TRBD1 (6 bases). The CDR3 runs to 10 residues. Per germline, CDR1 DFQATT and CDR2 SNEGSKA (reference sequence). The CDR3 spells CSAGVQPQHF. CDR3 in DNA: TGCAGCGCAGGGGTGCAGCCCCAGCATTTT.

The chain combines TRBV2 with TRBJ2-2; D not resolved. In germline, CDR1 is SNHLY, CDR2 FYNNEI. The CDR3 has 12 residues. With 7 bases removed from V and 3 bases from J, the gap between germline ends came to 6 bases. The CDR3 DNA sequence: TGTGCCAGCAATTACTACACCGGGGAGCTGTTTTTT. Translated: CASNYYTGELFF.

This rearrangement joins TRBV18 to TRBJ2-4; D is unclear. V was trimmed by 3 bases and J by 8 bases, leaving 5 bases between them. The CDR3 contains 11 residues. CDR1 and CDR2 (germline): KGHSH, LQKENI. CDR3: CASSPGDIQYF. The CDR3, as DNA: TGTGCCAGCTCACCTGGGGACATTCAGTACTTC.

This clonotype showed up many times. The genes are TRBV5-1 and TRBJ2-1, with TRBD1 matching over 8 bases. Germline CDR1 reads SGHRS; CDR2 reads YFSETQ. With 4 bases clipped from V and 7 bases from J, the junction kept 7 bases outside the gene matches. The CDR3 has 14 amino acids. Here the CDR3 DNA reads TGCGCCAGCAGCCCGGACAGGGTCTTTAATGAGCAGTTCTTC. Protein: CASSPDRVFNEQFF.

The chain's CDR3 is CASSPGTGKYEQYV. CDR3 sequence (DNA): TGTGCCAGCAGCCCCGGGACAGGGAAATACGAGCAGTACGTC. V is TRBV7-2 and J is TRBJ2-7, with 9 bases lining up with TRBD1. V lost 5 bases, J lost 4 bases, and 6 bases stayed unmatched. Germline V gene sequence: CDR1 SGHTA, CDR2 FQGNSA. The CDR3 is 14 residues long.

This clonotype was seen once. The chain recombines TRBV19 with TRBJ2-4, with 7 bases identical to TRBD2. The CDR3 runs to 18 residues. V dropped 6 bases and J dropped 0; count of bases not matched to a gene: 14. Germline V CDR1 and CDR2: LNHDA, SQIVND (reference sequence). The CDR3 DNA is TGTGCCAGTAGCACACGAAACCTAGCGGTTAAAGCCAAAAACATTCAGTACTTC. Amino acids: CASSTRNLAVKAKNIQYF.

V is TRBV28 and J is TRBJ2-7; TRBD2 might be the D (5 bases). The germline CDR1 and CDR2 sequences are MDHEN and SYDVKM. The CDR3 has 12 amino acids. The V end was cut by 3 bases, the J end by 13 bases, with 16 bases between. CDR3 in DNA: TGTGCCAGCAGTTTTCCGGGGTACCCGCTCTACGTC. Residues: CASSFPGYPLYV.

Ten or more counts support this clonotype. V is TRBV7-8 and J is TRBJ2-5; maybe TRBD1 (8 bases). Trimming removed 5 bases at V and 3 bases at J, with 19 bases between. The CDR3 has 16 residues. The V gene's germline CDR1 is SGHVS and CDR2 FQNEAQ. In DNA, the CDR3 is TGTGCCAGCAGCCAAGAAACAGGGGGGAGGGAAGAGACCCAGTACTTC. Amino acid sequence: CASSQETGGREETQYF.

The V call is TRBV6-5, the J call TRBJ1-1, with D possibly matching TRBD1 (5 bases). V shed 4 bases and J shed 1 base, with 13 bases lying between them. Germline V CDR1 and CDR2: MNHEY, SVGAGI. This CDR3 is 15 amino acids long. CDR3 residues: CASSWGVQRNTEAFF. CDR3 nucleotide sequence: TGTGCCAGCAGTTGGGGGGTACAGAGGAACACTGAAGCTTTCTTT.

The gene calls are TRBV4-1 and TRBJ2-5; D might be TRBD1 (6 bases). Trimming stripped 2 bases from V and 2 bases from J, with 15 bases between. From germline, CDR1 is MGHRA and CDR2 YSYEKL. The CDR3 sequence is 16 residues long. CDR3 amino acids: CASSQSLPGAQETQYF. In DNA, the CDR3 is TGCGCCAGCAGCCAATCTCTCCCAGGGGCACAAGAGACCCAGTACTTC.